Listed below are T cell receptor beta chains from one sample, sequenced in a study of CXCR3-negative and CXCR3-positive naive CD8 T cells. From the 5' RACE reads, TCRdb lists one entry per CDR3 protein and no DNA. Its clone listing holds over 55,000 distinct CDR3 sequences. The sequenced sample consisted of memory CD8+ T cells from blood. The receptor source for this set is a human donor in good health. Some clones in this sample may be carry-over from other donors' samples. Each CDR3 is given with its conserved first and last residue. Fields, in order: J gene, clone size, V gene, CDR3 protein. The listing skips clone size in some rows; elsewhere it reads once, few, many or a size class.

TRBJ2-1,-,TRBV5-1,CASSSGTTDNEQFF
TRBJ1-5,-,TRBV6-2/TRBV6-3,CASSYTVGRQESNQPQHF
TRBJ2-7,-,TRBV18,CASSPSKDDYEQYF
TRBJ1-5,-,TRBV6-6,CASSYDLGQVRQPQHF
TRBJ1-1,-,TRBV3-1,CASSQGDTFGPAGAFF
TRBJ1-1,-,TRBV7-9,CASRTSGDTEAFF
TRBJ2-5,-,TRBV28,CASSLLAEETQYF
TRBJ1-2,-,TRBV7-2,CASSLLDSYYGYTF
TRBJ1-1,-,TRBV5-1,CASSLVRQGPPEDTEAFF
TRBJ2-1,-,TRBV28,CASSSLAGGYNEQFF
TRBJ1-2,-,TRBV28,CASSPVEGAVGGYTF
TRBJ2-2,-,TRBV10-3,CAIFSGTGNTGELFF
TRBJ2-7,-,TRBV28,CASSPLRGTQTYEQYF
TRBJ2-7,medium-sized,TRBV30,CAWSVQDRESSKQYF
TRBJ2-3,-,TRBV20-1,CSAAFGGRSTDTQYF
TRBJ2-5,-,TRBV7-2,CASSFGTAAEETQYF
TRBJ2-7,-,TRBV13,CASSQGPREQYF
TRBJ1-5,-,TRBV4-3,CASSQDKTYSNQPQHF
TRBJ1-1,-,TRBV14,CASRLTGRKTEAFF
TRBJ1-5,-,TRBV4-1,CASSRTSLGSNQPQHF
TRBJ2-7,-,TRBV29-1,CSVVGGSNSYEQYF
TRBJ2-7,-,TRBV7-7,CASSLARGGGYEQYF
TRBJ2-3,-,TRBV7-3,CASSAYSTDTQYF
TRBJ2-5,-,TRBV28,CASSLPAGQQETQYF
TRBJ2-3,-,TRBV6-4,CASSDGSTDTQYF
TRBJ1-2,-,TRBV6-2/TRBV6-3,CASSYSPWNYGYTF
TRBJ1-5,-,TRBV23-1,CASLSEGCQPQHF
TRBJ1-3,-,TRBV20-1,CSARDREDSGNTIYF
TRBJ2-7,-,TRBV28,CASSYSGEGSYEQYF
TRBJ2-7,-,TRBV29-1,CSATGDTETYEQYF
TRBJ1-2,-,TRBV29-1,CSAESRGRNYGYTF
TRBJ1-1,-,TRBV11-2,CASSLGKHTEAFF
TRBJ2-7,-,TRBV7-9,CASSPDRAIYEQYF
TRBJ2-7,-,TRBV20-1,CSASKPGPLAEQYF
TRBJ1-2,-,TRBV3-1,CASSHPGGGPNGYTF
TRBJ2-5,-,TRBV25-1,CASNWKDVGKGQETQYF
TRBJ2-4,-,TRBV20-1,CSALRDAKNIQYF
TRBJ2-1,-,TRBV6-4,CASSEAAGGAYNEQFF
TRBJ2-3,-,TRBV6-5,CASSWTSGYTDTQYF
TRBJ2-7,-,TRBV29-1,CSVSGGSRYEQYF
TRBJ2-7,-,TRBV12-3/TRBV12-4,CACQIGTTDYEQYF
TRBJ2-3,-,TRBV7-2,CASSLGTSVADTQYF
TRBJ2-2,-,TRBV7-2,CASSPGQGAGNTGELFF
TRBJ2-1,-,TRBV7-9,CASSLAETPYNEQFF
TRBJ2-1,-,TRBV20-1,CSARGRRDRLENEQFF
TRBJ2-1,-,TRBV20-1,CSAASAGGLDEQFF
TRBJ1-1,-,TRBV6-6,CASSYSGTYEAFF
TRBJ2-2,-,TRBV29-1,CSVEEYTGELFF
TRBJ1-5,-,TRBV4-1,CASSQGGSNQPQHF
TRBJ2-2,-,TRBV29-1,CSVEEFSGGDTGELFF